Listed below are T cell receptor beta chains from one sample, sequenced in a study of Graves' ophthalmopathy and Graves' hyperthyroidism. TCRdb re-called the multiplex PCR reads through MiXCR, storing one row per CDR3 protein. The sample holds over a million distinct CDR3 sequences; around a third are singletons and the top ten take over 8.5%. Sequenced sample: peripheral blood or thyroid tissue (not recorded which). All receptors derive from an adult man with Graves' hyperthyroidism. The CDR3 runs from the conserved cysteine through the conserved F or W. A D gene is named only where the DNA matches it firmly. Rows give clone size only sometimes, using once, few, many, or a class for an expanded clone.

d_gene | j_gene | v_gene | abundance | CDR3aa | CDR3nt
. | TRBJ2-5 | TRBV4-3 | . | CASSQEAGTEETQYF | TGCGCCAGCAGCCAAGAGGCAGGAACGGAAGAGACCCAGTACTTC
. | TRBJ1-1 | TRBV6-5 | few | CASSYSGFLVTEAFF | TGTGCCAGCAGTTACTCGGGTTTTCTGGTCACTGAAGCTTTCTTT
. | TRBJ2-5 | TRBV19 | few | CASSINPGALGETQYF | TGTGCCAGTAGTATAAACCCAGGGGCGCTCGGTGAGACCCAGTACTTC
. | TRBJ2-7 | TRBV28 | . | CASSFAPNSYEQYF | TGTGCCAGCAGTTTCGCGCCGAACTCCTACGAGCAGTACTTC
TRBD1 | TRBJ1-3 | TRBV27 | few | CASREGQGSGNTIYF | TGTGCCAGCAGAGAAGGACAGGGCTCTGGAAACACCATATATTTT
. | TRBJ1-2 | TRBV19 | many | CASKGQLYGYTF | TGTGCCTCAAAAGGACAGCTATATGGCTACACCTTC
. | TRBJ1-4 | TRBV5-1 | many | CASSLIGSTNEKLFF | TGCGCCAGCAGCCTGATCGGCAGTACTAATGAAAAACTGTTTTTT
TRBD1 | TRBJ1-2 | TRBV10-3 | . | CAIRPGTGSYGYTF | TGTGCCATCAGACCCGGGACAGGGTCCTATGGCTACACCTTC
. | TRBJ2-2 | TRBV7-8 | few | CASSLSLDTGWELFF | TGTGCCAGCAGCTTATCTCTGGATACGGGATGGGAGCTGTTTTTT
. | TRBJ1-5 | TRBV6-5 | many | CASSSSGTHQARPQHF | TGTGCCAGCAGTTCCTCCGGGACCCACCAGGCACGGCCCCAGCATTTT
TRBD2 | TRBJ2-5 | TRBV7-2 | few | CASSLGTSGGAGETQYF | TGTGCCAGCAGCTTAGGGACTAGCGGGGGGGCCGGAGAGACCCAGTACTTC
. | TRBJ1-5 | TRBV15 | many | CATSREAASNQPQHF | TGTGCCACCAGCAGAGAGGCCGCTAGCAATCAGCCCCAGCATTTT
TRBD1 | TRBJ2-7 | TRBV5-1 | . | CASREQGVDYEQYF | TGCGCCAGCAGGGAACAGGGGGTAGACTACGAGCAGTACTTC
. | TRBJ2-5 | TRBV15 | many | CATSSAQTETQYF | TGTGCCACCAGCAGCGCCCAGACGGAGACCCAGTACTTC
. | TRBJ1-2 | TRBV12-3/TRBV12-4 | once | CASSLRQGRGGDGYTF | TGTGCCAGCAGTTTACGTCAGGGGCGAGGGGGTGATGGCTACACCTTC
TRBD1 | TRBJ1-2 | TRBV10-2 | . | CASSEPDEAGGADYGYTF | TGCGCCAGCAGTGAGCCGGACGAGGCAGGGGGCGCCGACTATGGCTACACCTTC
TRBD1 | TRBJ1-5 | TRBV20-1 | . | CSARETGQAPQHF | TGCAGTGCTAGAGAGACAGGACAGGCGCCCCAGCATTTT
TRBD1 | TRBJ1-1 | TRBV5-1 | . | CASRLDRSFTEAFF | TGCGCCAGCAGGTTGGACAGGTCTTTCACTGAAGCTTTCTTT
. | TRBJ2-7 | TRBV3-1 | few | CASSSGSGAAYEQYF | TGTGCCAGCAGCTCAGGGTCAGGGGCGGCCTACGAGCAGTACTTC
TRBD2 | TRBJ2-5 | TRBV12-3/TRBV12-4 | . | CASSFGGAKRETQYF | TGTGCCAGCAGTTTCGGGGGGGCTAAACGAGAGACCCAGTACTTC
TRBD1 | TRBJ2-7 | TRBV4-3 | few | CASSQADNRGYEQYF | TGCGCCAGCAGTCAAGCAGACAACAGGGGTTACGAGCAGTACTTC
TRBD1 | TRBJ1-2 | TRBV10-2 | few | CASSSGQGIWGYTF | TGTGCCAGCTCATCCGGACAGGGCATATGGGGCTACACCTTC
. | TRBJ2-7 | TRBV5-1 | many | CASTGQSYEQYF | TGTGCCAGCACAGGACAGAGCTACGAGCAGTACTTC
. | TRBJ2-7 | TRBV11-2 | . | CASSVGGYEGYEQYF | TGTGCCAGCAGCGTAGGCGGGTACGAGGGCTACGAGCAGTACTTC
. | TRBJ1-3 | TRBV7-2 | many | CASSLLDGNTIYF | TGTGCCAGCAGCTTGTTGGACGGGAACACCATATATTTT
. | TRBJ2-7 | TRBV2 | many | CASRLVIIEQYF | TGTGCCAGCAGATTGGTGATTATCGAGCAGTACTTC
. | TRBJ2-5 | TRBV11-1 | once | CASGRGDQYF | TGTGCCAGCGGCAGGGGGGACCAGTACTTC
. | TRBJ2-7 | TRBV6-2/TRBV6-3 | . | CASNKLQGTPYEQYF | TGTGCCAGCAACAAACTCCAGGGTACTCCATACGAGCAGTACTTC
. | TRBJ1-6 | TRBV25-1 | . | CASSQLPGHWGYNSPLHF | TGTGCCAGCAGCCAACTTCCGGGACATTGGGGGTATAATTCACCCCTCCACTTT
. | TRBJ2-7 | TRBV10-3 | . | CAISGDSSTYEQYF | TGTGCCATCAGTGGGGACTCCTCCACCTACGAGCAGTACTTC
TRBD1 | TRBJ1-2 | TRBV7-9 | many | CASSFLGTGGHYGYTF | TGTGCCAGCAGCTTCCTTGGGACAGGGGGCCACTATGGCTACACCTTC
. | TRBJ2-7 | TRBV19 | . | CASGDVYYEQYF | TGTGCCAGTGGAGACGTGTACTACGAGCAGTACTTC
TRBD1 | TRBJ1-5 | TRBV7-8 | many | CASSTGQGRGTPQHF | TGTGCCAGCAGCACGGGACAGGGGCGAGGGACGCCCCAGCATTTT
. | TRBJ2-2 | TRBV7-2 | many | CASSLVSGVWTGELFF | TGTGCCAGCAGCTTAGTTTCGGGAGTATGGACCGGGGAGCTGTTTTTT
TRBD1 | TRBJ2-7 | TRBV20-1 | few | CSARAHRGTFSYEQYF | TGCAGTGCTAGAGCCCACAGGGGAACCTTTTCCTACGAGCAGTACTTC
. | TRBJ1-5 | TRBV10-3 | many | CAIKGQGSQPQHF | TGTGCCATCAAAGGGCAGGGGAGTCAGCCCCAGCATTTT
. | TRBJ1-2 | TRBV3-1 | . | CASSPSPWGVGYTF | TGTGCCAGCAGTCCGAGTCCTTGGGGGGTCGGCTACACCTTC
. | TRBJ1-2 | TRBV20-1 | . | CSATTGKAEHTF | TGCAGTGCAACAACAGGGAAGGCCGAGCACACCTTC
. | TRBJ2-5 | TRBV4-1 | . | CASSQDTRDLRPQETQYF | TGCGCCAGCAGCCAAGATACACGGGACCTCCGACCCCAAGAGACCCAGTACTTC
TRBD1 | TRBJ1-1 | TRBV10-3 | many | CAIRQGAMNTEAFF | TGTGCCATCCGACAGGGGGCAATGAACACTGAAGCTTTCTTT
. | TRBJ1-2 | TRBV20-1 | many | CSARDPPQESYGYTF | TGCAGTGCTAGAGATCCCCCACAAGAATCCTATGGCTACACCTTC
. | TRBJ1-5 | TRBV7-8 | . | CASSIRVSGDQPQHF | TGTGCCAGCAGCATACGTGTATCGGGCGATCAGCCCCAGCATTTT
. | TRBJ2-5 | TRBV12-3/TRBV12-4 | many | CASSLMIAGTQYF | TGTGCCAGCAGTTTGATGATAGCAGGGACCCAGTACTTC
. | TRBJ1-5 | TRBV7-2 | . | CASSLNQGGANQPQHF | TGTGCCAGCAGCTTAAACCAGGGTGGGGCCAACCAGCCCCAGCATTTT
TRBD1 | TRBJ2-7 | TRBV5-5 | . | CASSSGQEHEQYF | TGTGCCAGCAGCTCAGGACAGGAGCACGAGCAGTACTTC
. | TRBJ1-6 | TRBV9 | many | CASSITGIGNSPLHF | TGTGCCAGCAGCATTACAGGGATCGGGAATTCACCCCTCCACTTT
. | TRBJ2-5 | TRBV2 | many | CASSLQGASQETQYF | TGTGCCAGCAGTTTACAGGGAGCTTCCCAAGAGACCCAGTACTTC
TRBD1 | TRBJ2-7 | TRBV12-3/TRBV12-4 | many | CASSPWTGDYEQYF | TGTGCCAGCAGCCCCTGGACAGGGGACTACGAGCAGTACTTC
TRBD2 | TRBJ2-7 | TRBV10-3 | . | CAISEGLVGSEQYF | TGTGCCATCAGTGAGGGACTAGTGGGGTCCGAGCAGTACTTC
TRBD2 | TRBJ2-5 | TRBV6-5 | . | CASSEQLAGGLYVHETQYF | TGTGCCAGCAGTGAACAACTAGCGGGGGGGCTTTATGTGCACGAGACCCAGTACTTC
TRBD2 | TRBJ2-5 | TRBV5-4 | many | CASSLKGGQETQYF | TGTGCCAGCAGCTTAAAGGGAGGGCAAGAGACCCAGTACTTC